This T cell receptor beta chain is from a study of blood T cell repertoires in COVID-19. The CDR3 sequence is 14 residues long. Germline CDR1 and CDR2: SGHAT and FQNNGV. The V end was cut by 0 bases, the J end by 1 base, with 7 bases between. TCRdb's copy holds only in-frame clones and misses some; the assay was immunoSEQ multiplex PCR. Seen here are 150,000 to 200,000 clones, around 80% observed once, and the top ten hold approximately 12%. Only a few counts were recorded for this clone. Recruited during active infection, patients (from Seattle) were subsequently followed longitudinally. This chain links TRBV11-2 with TRBJ2-7; a possible D gene is TRBD2 (5 bases). This receptor was obtained from a woman aged 80 or over with COVID-19, enrolled during active disease. The specimen sequenced was peripheral blood. CDR3 DNA sequence: TGTGCCAGCAGCTTAGATAGCGCATCCTACGAGCAGTACTTC. Translation gives CASSLDSASYEQYF.